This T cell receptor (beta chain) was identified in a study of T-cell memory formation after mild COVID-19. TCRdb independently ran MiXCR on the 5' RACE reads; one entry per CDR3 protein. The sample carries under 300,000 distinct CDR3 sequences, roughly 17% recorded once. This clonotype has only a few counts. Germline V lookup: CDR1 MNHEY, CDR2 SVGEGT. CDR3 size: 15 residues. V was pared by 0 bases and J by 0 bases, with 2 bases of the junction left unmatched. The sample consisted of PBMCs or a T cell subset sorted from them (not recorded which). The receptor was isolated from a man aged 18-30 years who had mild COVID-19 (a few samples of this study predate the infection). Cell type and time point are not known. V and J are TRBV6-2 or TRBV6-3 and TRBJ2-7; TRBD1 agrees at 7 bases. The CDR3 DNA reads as TGTGCCAGCAGTTACTCGAGGGGGCTCTCCTACGAGCAGTACTTC. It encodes CASSYSRGLSYEQYF.